Listed below are T cell receptor beta chains from one sample, sequenced in a study of blood T cell repertoires in COVID-19. Profiled with immunoSEQ multiplex PCR; TCRdb holds only in-frame clones, not every one. The repertoire consists of over 65,000 clones, with around 78% occurring once and the leading ten covering roughly a third. Input material: peripheral blood. The origin of the receptors is a man in his sixties with COVID-19, enrolled during active disease. Both conserved end residues are part of each CDR3. A D gene is named only where the DNA matches it firmly. Expanded clones are given a class, and other clones once, few, many or no size at all.

>-|TRBV7-6|TRBJ2-1|-
TGTGCCAGCAGCTTAGCGGGAGGTTACGGCTCCTACAATGAGCAGTTCTTC
CASSLAGGYGSYNEQFF
>-|TRBV4-3|TRBJ1-1|-
TGCGCCAGCAGCCAAGATTGGCGGCAGGGGAACACTGAAGCTTTCTTT
CASSQDWRQGNTEAFF
>-|TRBV25-1|TRBJ1-1|-
TGTGCCACAGGAGGGGATAACACTGAAGCTTTCTTT
CATGGDNTEAFF
>-|TRBV7-2|TRBJ2-7|-
TGTGCCAGCAGCTTAATGGGGACCGGGACACACACCTACGAGCAGTACTTC
CASSLMGTGTHTYEQYF
>once|TRBV27|TRBJ1-2|-
TGTGCCAGCAGTTTAGAGGGCCACACGGGTGGCTACACCTTC
CASSLEGHTGGYTF
>-|TRBV6-6|TRBJ1-5|TRBD1
TGTGCCAGCAGTAGGGACAGAAATAGCAATCAGCCCCAGCATTTT
CASSRDRNSNQPQHF
>few|TRBV27|TRBJ1-1|-
TGTGCCAGCAGACGTGGACAAAGACAGGCCGGAGAGACTGAAGCTTTCTTT
CASRRGQRQAGETEAFF
>-|TRBV5-5|TRBJ1-2|TRBD1
TGTGCCAGCAGCTTCCGTGACAGGGCGGACTATGGCTACACCTTC
CASSFRDRADYGYTF
>once|TRBV10-1|TRBJ2-3|-
TGCGCCGGGGGGAAGGGTCGAGATACGCAGTATTTT
CAGGKGRDTQYF
>-|TRBV6-5|TRBJ2-1|-
TGTGCCAGCACCCTACTAGCTCGTGAGCAGTTCTTC
CASTLLAREQFF
>-|TRBV29-1|TRBJ2-3|-
TGCAGCGTTGATGGTTTGCTCCCCGGAGATACGCAGTATTTT
CSVDGLLPGDTQYF
>-|TRBV5-8|TRBJ2-2|TRBD1
TGTGCCAGCAGCTCCGGACAGGGGAGGGCCGGGGAGCTGTTTTTT
CASSSGQGRAGELFF
>-|TRBV5-6|TRBJ1-1|-
TGTGCCAGCAGCCTTGAGCCGGGGGAGGAGCGCGCTTTCTTT
CASSLEPGEERAFF
>-|TRBV11-1|TRBJ2-7|TRBD1
TGTGCCAGCAGCCCAAGACAGGGTTTTTCCTACGAGCAGTACTTC
CASSPRQGFSYEQYF
>-|TRBV7-3|TRBJ2-3|-
TGTGCCAGCAGTCTAAACGGGGGCACAGATACGCAGTATTTT
CASSLNGGTDTQYF
>-|TRBV7-3|TRBJ2-2|-
TGTGCCAGCAGCGCCCGGGGGGACAGGTCGAACACCGGGGAGCTGTTTTTT
CASSARGDRSNTGELFF
>-|TRBV24-1|TRBJ2-1|TRBD2
TGTGCCACCAGTGATAGCCCCCCTAGCGGGTTCGACAATGAGCAGTTCTTC
CATSDSPPSGFDNEQFF
>few|TRBV5-4|TRBJ1-6|TRBD1
TGTGCCAGCAGTCCTAAGGGGGCGGGTGATTCACCCCTCCACTTT
CASSPKGAGDSPLHF
>-|TRBV9|TRBJ2-4|-
TGTGCCAGCAGCGAAAGGGACAACTCAGCCAAAAACATTCAGTACTTC
CASSERDNSAKNIQYF
>-|TRBV11-2|TRBJ2-3|-
TGTGCCAGCAGCTTACCGTTTAGGGGGGAGGGAGATACGCAGTATTTT
CASSLPFRGEGDTQYF
>-|TRBV2|TRBJ2-2|-
TGTGCCAGCAGTGAAGCGGGGGGAAACACCGGGGAGCTGTTTTTT
CASSEAGGNTGELFF
>-|TRBV25-1|TRBJ1-2|TRBD1
TGTGCCAGCAGTGAAACAGGGGACTATGGCTACACCTTC
CASSETGDYGYTF
>-|TRBV5-1|TRBJ2-2|-
TGCGCCAGCAGCTTCGCGAACACCGGGGAGCTGTTTTTT
CASSFANTGELFF
>-|TRBV5-1|TRBJ1-4|-
TGCGCCAGCGCCCGGGAGTTGGGTGAAAAACTGTTTTTT
CASARELGEKLFF
>-|TRBV5-1|TRBJ2-2|TRBD2
TGCGCCAGCAGCTTGGTGCTAGCGGGTGACGGGGAGCTGTTTTTT
CASSLVLAGDGELFF
>-|TRBV6-4|TRBJ2-1|-
TGTGCCAGCAGTCTCTCCTTCTCCTCCTACAATGAGCAGTTCTTC
CASSLSFSSYNEQFF
>-|TRBV5-6|TRBJ2-7|-
TGTGCCAGCAGCTTGGCAGACAGCCTCTACGAGCAGTACTTC
CASSLADSLYEQYF
>many|TRBV9|TRBJ2-7|-
TGTGCCAGCAGCGCGGAACAGGGTCACGAGCAGTACTTC
CASSAEQGHEQYF
>-|TRBV7-9|TRBJ2-2|TRBD1
TGTGCCAGCATCGAACTACAGGGGACAGGGTCCACCGGGGAGCTGTTTTTT
CASIELQGTGSTGELFF
>-|TRBV18|TRBJ1-5|TRBD1
TGTGCCAGCTCACCAGGGACAGGGGGTGGCAATCAGCCCCAGCATTTT
CASSPGTGGGNQPQHF
>-|TRBV7-2|TRBJ1-5|TRBD1
TGTGCCAGCAGCTTACAGGGGGTACTGGGAAATCAGCCCCAGCATTTT
CASSLQGVLGNQPQHF
>-|TRBV12-2|TRBJ1-5|-
TGTGCAAGTCGCTTAGTGGGCAGGGATCAGCCCCAGCATTTT
CASRLVGRDQPQHF
>few|TRBV6-5|TRBJ2-2|TRBD2
TGTGCCAGCAGTTACTCGTCCTCGGGAGGCGGGGAGCTGTTTTTT
CASSYSSSGGGELFF
>-|TRBV3-1/TRBV3-2|TRBJ2-3|TRBD2
TGTGCCAGCACCCCGGGTGCTAGCGGGGGGTCACGCGCAGATACGCAGTATTTT
CASTPGASGGSRADTQYF
>-|TRBV5-8|TRBJ1-1|-
TGTGCCAGCAGCGGAGGCACCATGAACACTGAAGCTTTCTTT
CASSGGTMNTEAFF
>-|TRBV30|TRBJ1-1|-
TGTGCCTGGGCGGGGGAGTTTATAACTTTCTTT
CAWAGEFITFF
>-|TRBV7-9|TRBJ1-1|TRBD1
TGTGCCAGCAGCCAAAGCGACAGGGTGGGGACTGAAGCTTTCTTT
CASSQSDRVGTEAFF
>few|TRBV7-3|TRBJ2-1|TRBD2
TGTGCCAGCAGCACTAGCGGGGGGGCCGGTGAGCAGTTCTTC
CASSTSGGAGEQFF
>once|TRBV7-9|TRBJ1-1|TRBD1
TGTGCCAGCAGCCAACTCGGGACAGGGGGGAACACTGAAGCTTTCTTT
CASSQLGTGGNTEAFF
>once|TRBV6-5|TRBJ1-2|TRBD1
TGTGCCAGCACCCAGCCGGGACAGGTGCCCTATGGCTACACCTTC
CASTQPGQVPYGYTF